What follows are 22 T cell receptor beta chains derived from one specimen sequenced in a study of blood T cell repertoires in COVID-19. TCRdb's copy holds only in-frame clones and misses some; the assay was immunoSEQ multiplex PCR. The sample holds a few hundred thousand clones, roughly 85% seen once. Sequenced input: PBMCs or T cells enriched from blood (not recorded which). The receptors were gathered from a woman younger than 45 who had recovered from COVID-19.

The V gene is TRBV6-5, the J gene TRBJ2-2; a possible D gene is TRBD2 (6 bases). CDR1 and CDR2 from the germline V gene are MNHEY and SVGAGI. The CDR3 contains 14 residues. Trimming shortened V by 6 bases and J by 7 bases, and 15 bases separated the two germline ends. The CDR3 region has the DNA TGTGCCAGCAGAGGCGTAGGGAGGCGCGGGGAGCTGTTTTTT. Its protein product is CASRGVGRRGELFF.

This chain links TRBV19 with TRBJ1-1, with D tentatively TRBD1 (6 bases). The V end lost 5 bases, the J end lost 0 bases, and 16 bases lay between the germline ends. Per germline, CDR1 LNHDA and CDR2 SQIVND (reference sequence). The CDR3 length is 16 residues. CDR3 sequence: CASSFDGGPLNTEAFF. CDR3 DNA: TGTGCCAGTAGTTTCGACGGGGGGCCATTGAACACTGAAGCTTTCTTT.

The chain joins TRBV18 to TRBJ2-1; tentative D call: TRBD1 (5 bases). The CDR3 is 14 amino acids. V lost 2 bases, J lost 8 bases, and 13 bases lay in between. CDR1 and CDR2 from the germline V gene are KGHSH and LQKENI. The CDR3 DNA reads TGTGCCAGCTCACCAAACCAGGGTAGGCATGAGCAGTTCTTC. Residues: CASSPNQGRHEQFF.

This CDR3 is CASKRGDQKWAFF. As DNA, the CDR3 is TGTGCCAGCAAAAGAGGAGACCAGAAGTGGGCTTTCTTT. This chain joins TRBV6-5 and TRBJ1-1; D is ambiguous. V lost 7 bases, J lost 11 bases, and 20 bases lay in between. CDR3 size: 13 residues. Germline CDR1 is MNHEY and CDR2 is SVGAGI.

The chain carries TRBV5-4 and TRBJ2-6; D possibly corresponds to TRBD2 (5 bases). CDR1 and CDR2 from the germline V gene are SGHNT and YYREEE (reference sequence). Trimming removed 0 bases at V and 1 base at J, with 14 bases between. The CDR3 extends over 18 amino acids. The CDR3 loop is CASSLEYRGASGANVLTF. The CDR3 DNA sequence: TGTGCCAGCAGCTTGGAATATCGGGGAGCTTCTGGGGCCAACGTCCTGACTTTC.

This clone appeared once. V and J are TRBV5-4 and TRBJ1-2; D is undetermined. This CDR3 region has 14 residues. Trimming removed 0 bases at V and 7 bases at J, with 13 bases between. Germline CDR1 and CDR2: SGHNT and YYREEE (reference sequence). CDR3 nucleotide sequence: TGTGCCAGCAGCTTGGTGCGGGTTTCTGGTGGCTACACCTTC. As protein: CASSLVRVSGGYTF.

The chain links TRBV19 to TRBJ1-5; 8 positions agree with TRBD1. Germline assignment: CDR1 LNHDA and CDR2 SQIVND (reference sequence). The CDR3 covers 15 residues. J was trimmed by 0 bases and V by 10 bases; bases with no gene match: 8. CDR3 bases: TGTGCCACTCAGGACAGGGCCAGTAGCAATCAGCCCCAGCATTTT. Protein product: CATQDRASSNQPQHF.

This clone was counted once. V and J are TRBV4-1 and TRBJ1-2, with D unresolved. The V end was cut by 0 bases, the J end by 2 bases, with 13 bases between. The CDR3 spans 16 residues. Germline V gene lookup returns CDR1 MGHRA and CDR2 YSYEKL. CDR3 residues: CASSQDSVSANYGYTF. The CDR3 region has the DNA TGCGCCAGCAGCCAAGATAGTGTTTCAGCGAACTATGGCTACACCTTC.

The V gene is TRBV7-6, the J gene TRBJ2-1; D possibly corresponds to TRBD1 (6 bases). This CDR3 is 14 amino acids long. From germline, CDR1 is SGHVS and CDR2 FNYEAQ. The V end was cut by 5 bases, the J end by 4 bases, with 12 bases between. CDR3 residues: CASSQRDTYNEQFF. In DNA, the CDR3 is TGTGCCAGCAGCCAAAGGGACACATACAATGAGCAGTTCTTC.

V gene TRBV5-1 combines with J gene TRBJ2-1; D uncertain. Germline V gene lookup returns CDR1 SGHRS and CDR2 YFSETQ. The CDR3 is 13 residues long. V lost 0 bases and J lost 5, with 6 bases in between. CDR3 sequence: CASSLGANNEQFF. CDR3 bases: TGCGCCAGCAGCTTGGGGGCGAACAATGAGCAGTTCTTC. Using reference TRBV5-1 and TRBJ2-1 for the parts outside the CDR3, the full variable domain is KAGVTQTPRYLIKTRGQQVTLSCSPISGHRSVSWYQQTPGQGLQFLFEYFSETQRNKGNFPGRFSGRQFSNSRSEMNVSTLELGDSALYLCASSLGANNEQFFGPGTRLTVL.

The rearrangement links TRBV7-8 to TRBJ1-4; 12 nucleotides line up with TRBD1. V was clipped by 3 bases and J by 13 bases; unmatched bases: 15. The CDR3 has 17 residues. CDR1 SGHVS and CDR2 FQNEAQ come from the germline V gene. CDR3 sequence (DNA): TGTGCCAGCAGCTTCCTCCAGGGACAGGGGGCGCGGGGCCCACTGTTTTTT. Amino acids: CASSFLQGQGARGPLFF.

The V gene is TRBV7-2, the J gene TRBJ1-2; weak D call: TRBD1 (6 bases). The V end lost 5 bases, the J end lost 0 bases, and 16 bases lay between the germline ends. From germline, CDR1 is SGHTA and CDR2 FQGNSA. The CDR3 covers 16 residues. CDR3 loop: CASSPRPPGANYGYTF. CDR3 bases: TGTGCCAGCAGCCCGAGACCGCCAGGGGCTAACTATGGCTACACCTTC. The full variable domain, completed using reference TRBV7-2 and TRBJ1-2, is GAGVSQSPSNKVTEKGKDVELRCDPISGHTALYWYRQSLGQGLEFLIYFQGNSAPDKSGLPSDRFSAERTGGSVSTLTIQRTQQEDSAVYLCASSPRPPGANYGYTFGSGTRLTVV.

This clone was seen once. CDR3 nucleotide sequence: TGTGCCAGCAGCGACCACCTCCGTGCAGGCGCAGAAATTAACTATGGCTACACCTTC. Amino acid sequence: CASSDHLRAGAEINYGYTF. This chain connects TRBV9 to TRBJ1-2; D is uncertain. The V gene lost 3 bases and the J gene lost 1 base, with 25 bases spanning the gap. Germline CDR1 SGDLS, CDR2 YYNGEE. The CDR3 is 19 amino acids. The full variable domain, with the rest looked up from reference TRBV9 and TRBJ1-2, is DSGVTQTPKHLITATGQRVTLRCSPRSGDLSVYWYQQSLDQGLQFLIQYYNGEERAKGNILERFSAQQFPDLHSELNLSSLELGDSALYFCASSDHLRAGAEINYGYTFGSGTRLTVV.

The chain joins TRBV6-4 to TRBJ2-1, with 11 bases matching TRBD2. CDR1 MRHNA and CDR2 SNTAGT come from the germline V gene. V lost 6 bases and J lost 4; bases outside the gene matches: 11. This CDR3 has 17 amino acids. The CDR3: CASSVFPLAGEYNEQFF. The CDR3 coding sequence is TGTGCCAGCAGCGTCTTCCCACTAGCGGGGGAGTACAATGAGCAGTTCTTC.

This clone was picked up a small number of times. This chain uses TRBV4-1 with TRBJ2-7; 8 bases line up with TRBD1. The CDR3 sequence is 15 residues long. Losses at the gene ends were 0 bases for V and 4 bases for J; bases not matched to a gene: 5. Germline lookup yields CDR1 MGHRA and CDR2 YSYEKL. CDR3 coding DNA: TGCGCCAGCAGCCAAGAAGTGACAGGGGTTTACGAGCAGTACTTC. This translates into CASSQEVTGVYEQYF.

The CDR3 region has the DNA TGTGCCAGCAGTAAACCCACAGGGGATCCCTATGGCTACACCTTC. This translates into CASSKPTGDPYGYTF. The J gene is TRBJ1-2, the V gene TRBV6-2 or TRBV6-3; 7 bases are a match to TRBD1. This CDR3 region has 15 residues. V was clipped by 5 bases and J by 4 bases; unmatched bases: 10. Germline-derived CDR1 and CDR2 are MNHEY and SVGEGT.

The chain carries TRBV29-1 and TRBJ2-5; TRBD1 matches 10 bases. The V segment lost 4 bases and the J segment 2 bases; nucleotides outside the gene matches: 4. Per the germline V gene, CDR1 is SQVTM and CDR2 is ANQGSEA. There are 14 residues in the CDR3. CDR3 bases: TGCAGCGTTGCCGACAGGGGGCATCAAGAGACCCAGTACTTC. Amino acid sequence: CSVADRGHQETQYF.

This chain links TRBV5-1 with TRBJ2-1; 7 bases agree with TRBD1. The CDR3 totals 14 residues. V shed 3 bases, J shed 7 bases, and the junction held 7 bases outside the gene matches. CDR1 SGHRS and CDR2 YFSETQ come from the germline V gene. Here the CDR3 DNA reads TGCGCCAGCAGCTACGACAGGGTATTAAATGAGCAGTTCTTC. This codes for CASSYDRVLNEQFF.

The chain has TRBV11-3 and TRBJ2-1; 12 nucleotides line up with TRBD2. Germline loops: CDR1 SGHNT, CDR2 YENEEA. V gave up 5 bases and J gave up 5 bases; unmatched junction bases: 4. The CDR3 runs to 15 residues. Here the CDR3 DNA reads TGTGCCAGCAGCAAACTAGCGGGGGGTAACAATGAGCAGTTCTTC. Encoded protein: CASSKLAGGNNEQFF.

V and J are TRBV5-4 and TRBJ1-5, with D possibly TRBD1 on 5 matching bases. Germline V gene lookup returns CDR1 SGHNT and CDR2 YYREEE (reference sequence). The length of the CDR3 is 15 residues. V was clipped by 2 bases and J by 1 base, with 10 bases between them. The CDR3 DNA is TGTGCCAGCAGCTTCGGGGGTTCGAGCAATCAGCCCCAGCATTTT. Residues: CASSFGGSSNQPQHF.

The rearrangement links TRBV2 to TRBJ1-2, with D hard to call. The CDR3 loop spans 12 amino acids. V was pared by 8 bases and J by 8 bases, with 15 bases between. Germline CDR1 is SNHLY and CDR2 is FYNNEI. CDR3 sequence: CASGSGVGGYTF. The CDR3 DNA reads as TGTGCCAGCGGTTCCGGGGTGGGCGGCTACACCTTC.

The rearrangement joins TRBV7-6 to TRBJ1-1; D is possibly TRBD1 (5 bases). The CDR3 has 14 residues. CDR1 and CDR2 (germline): SGHVS, FNYEAQ. With 5 bases removed from V and 2 bases from J, the gap between germline ends came to 12 bases. The CDR3 protein is CASSQRGRNTEAFF. DNA for the CDR3: TGTGCCAGCAGCCAGCGGGGCAGAAACACTGAAGCTTTCTTT.